The T cell receptor beta chain described here comes from a study of T cell responses to AZD1222 COVID-19 vaccine. Study conclusions and caveats: Clonal diversity was possibly underestimated, and the donors were mostly white British, with more females. Unmutated variant regions are reportedly targeted by nearly half of spike-specific TCRs.

Germline lookup yields CDR1 MNHEY and CDR2 SVGAGI. CDR3 length equals 15 residues. The ends were cut back, 2 bases at V and 0 bases at J, with 8 bases in the middle. Clones were read by immunoSEQ multiplex PCR, and TCRdb kept only the in-frame ones, dropping some. The table shows 150,000 to 200,000 clones, with roughly 93% occurring only once. Concerning this clone: The antigen remains unidentified.

This clonotype originated in an adult in good health. Sequencing used peripheral blood, obtained on day 0 of AZD1222 vaccination. The chain links TRBV6-5 to TRBJ2-4, with D perhaps being TRBD1 or TRBD2 (5 bases each). CDR3 sequence (DNA): TGTGCCAGCAGTTACGAGGGGTTAGCCAAAAACATTCAGTACTTC. It codes for CASSYEGLAKNIQYF.